This entry is about one T cell receptor beta chain. Assay used: immunoSEQ multiplex PCR; TCRdb lists only in-frame clones, some missing. The sample comprises 160,000 or so clones, about four fifths of which are singletons, and over 10% rests with the top ten. The data derive from a study of blood T cell repertoires in COVID-19. Across the study: From T cells, B-cell-depleted T cells, or PBMCs came the material, which was cDNA or gDNA.

The CDR3 runs 17 residues. CDR1 is KGHSH and CDR2 is LQKENI in the germline V gene. V shed 4 bases, J shed 0 bases, and the junction held 11 bases outside the gene matches. The receptor was isolated from a man aged 70 or older who had recovered from COVID-19. The sequenced material came from peripheral blood. The chain employs TRBV18 and TRBJ2-7; 8 bases are a match to TRBD1. The CDR3 region is CASSRSRTGSSSYEQYF. The DNA for the CDR3 is TGTGCCAGCTCACGGTCGAGGACAGGGTCGAGCTCCTACGAGCAGTACTTC.